These T cell receptor beta chains were read from a single sample in a study of shared clonotypes between healthy human individuals. Profiling relied on immunoSEQ multiplex PCR, and the TCRdb table lists in-frame clones only, not all of them. The sample has around 200,000 clones; approximately 70% are singletons. Sequences were obtained from memory CD4+ T cells sorted from blood. All receptors come from a man aged 25-45 years in good health. The CDR3 runs from the conserved cysteine through the conserved F or W. D genes are given only for firm matches. Expanded clones get a size class; other rows say once, few or many, or leave the size out.

CDR3 DNA	CDR3 protein	clone size	CDR3 length	D gene	V gene	J gene
TGTGCCAGTAGTATTGGGGGGTTGGGCATCAATCAGCCCCAGCATTTT	CASSIGGLGINQPQHF	NA	16	NA	TRBV19	TRBJ1-5
TGTGCCAGCAGCTCCCGCGTGGGCGTTGATGAAAAACTGTTTTTT	CASSSRVGVDEKLFF	once	15	NA	TRBV7-2	TRBJ1-4
TGTGCCAGCAGTTTAGACATGCGAGACACTGAAGCTTTCTTT	CASSLDMRDTEAFF	NA	14	NA	TRBV27	TRBJ1-1
TGTGCCAGTAGTATAACAGGGGCCTCGAAGACCCAGTACTTC	CASSITGASKTQYF	NA	14	TRBD1	TRBV19	TRBJ2-5
TGTGCCAGCAGCCCCCTAACGGGAGCGACGCAGTATTTT	CASSPLTGATQYF	NA	13	NA	TRBV6-6	TRBJ2-3
TGTGCCAGCAGCAACCAAGAGACCCAGTACTTC	CASSNQETQYF	many	11	NA	TRBV7-9	TRBJ2-5
TGTGCCAGCAGCTTACACAGTGAAGAGACCCAGTACTTC	CASSLHSEETQYF	few	13	NA	TRBV7-2	TRBJ2-5
TGTGCCAGCAGCTCCGAAGCCGGGTTCACTGAAGCTTTCTTT	CASSSEAGFTEAFF	many	14	NA	TRBV7-2	TRBJ1-1
TGTGCCAGCAGCCCAGCATACTCTGGAAACACCATATATTTT	CASSPAYSGNTIYF	NA	14	NA	TRBV5-6	TRBJ1-3
TGTGCCAGCTCACCCGGACTAGCGGACTACAATGAGCAGTTCTTC	CASSPGLADYNEQFF	NA	15	TRBD2	TRBV18	TRBJ2-1
TGTGCCAGCAGCCCGGAGGGAATTAGGCTCTACGAGCAGTACTTC	CASSPEGIRLYEQYF	NA	15	NA	TRBV7-9	TRBJ2-7
TGTGCCAGCAGTTTCTCAGGGCTGAACACTGAAGCTTTCTTT	CASSFSGLNTEAFF	NA	14	NA	TRBV27	TRBJ1-1
TGTGCCAGCTCACCACTAGGGACGGCGCAAGAGACCCAGTACTTC	CASSPLGTAQETQYF	NA	15	NA	TRBV18	TRBJ2-5
TGTGCCAGCAGCTTAGAGGACACAGATACGCAGTATTTT	CASSLEDTDTQYF	NA	13	NA	TRBV7-2	TRBJ2-3
TGTGCCAGCAGGACTCATGGTCGGGATGGCTACACCTTC	CASRTHGRDGYTF	NA	13	NA	TRBV6-1	TRBJ1-2
TGTGCCAGCACCTCCAGGGTCGGCACAGATACGCAGTATTTT	CASTSRVGTDTQYF	once	14	NA	TRBV7-9	TRBJ2-3
TGCGCCAGCAGTGAGACCACAGGGGGCGGGTTAAGTCAGCCCCAGCATTTT	CASSETTGGGLSQPQHF	NA	17	TRBD1	TRBV10-2	TRBJ1-5
TGTGCCAGCACCAGGAGCGGGATCCTCACAGATACGCAGTATTTT	CASTRSGILTDTQYF	NA	15	TRBD2	TRBV6-4	TRBJ2-3
TGTGCCAGCTCACCAGGAACAGGGTCGGCTTTCTTT	CASSPGTGSAFF	few	12	NA	TRBV18	TRBJ1-1
TGTGCCAGCAGCTTAATGTCTTCCGATACGCAGTATTTT	CASSLMSSDTQYF	few	13	NA	TRBV7-3	TRBJ2-3
TGTGCCAGCAGCCCCCGGGGGGTACAAGAGACCCAGTACTTC	CASSPRGVQETQYF	NA	14	TRBD2	TRBV7-2	TRBJ2-5
TGCGCCAGCAAAGTCCCGGGCTACAATGAGCAGTTCTTC	CASKVPGYNEQFF	NA	13	NA	TRBV10-2	TRBJ2-1
TGCGCCAGCAGTCGTTATCCCACCGGGGAGCTGTTTTTT	CASSRYPTGELFF	NA	13	NA	TRBV23-1	TRBJ2-2
TGTGCCAGCAGCGAACGGCAGAACACTGAAGCTTTCTTT	CASSERQNTEAFF	NA	13	NA	TRBV7-9	TRBJ1-1
TGCGCCAGCAGCCAAGATCCAGGGGGCAACTATGGCTACACCTTC	CASSQDPGGNYGYTF	once	15	TRBD1	TRBV4-3	TRBJ1-2
TGCGCCAGCAGCTTGGGACAGGGGTTAGATACGCAGTATTTT	CASSLGQGLDTQYF	few	14	TRBD1	TRBV5-1	TRBJ2-3
TGCGCCAGCAGCTTAGGAGGGGGATTGGTTAGTGAAAAACTGTTTTTT	CASSLGGGLVSEKLFF	NA	16	NA	TRBV5-1	TRBJ1-4
TGTGCCAGCAGTGAGGAGCAAGACGAACAAGAGACCCAGTACTTC	CASSEEQDEQETQYF	NA	15	NA	TRBV25-1	TRBJ2-5
TGTGCCAGCTCACCTTCCGTTATTACAGATACGCAGTATTTT	CASSPSVITDTQYF	NA	14	NA	TRBV18	TRBJ2-3
TGTGCCAGTAGTATCACAGGATTCTCTGGGGCCAACGTCCTGACTTTC	CASSITGFSGANVLTF	NA	16	NA	TRBV19	TRBJ2-6
TGTGCCACCAGCTCAACAGGGGTGCCAGATACGCAGTATTTT	CATSSTGVPDTQYF	NA	14	TRBD1	TRBV15	TRBJ2-3
TGTGCCAGCAGTCTTACCGGGACAGCCGTAGCTTTCTTT	CASSLTGTAVAFF	NA	13	TRBD1	TRBV6-5	TRBJ1-1
TGTGCCTGGAGTTTTGGACAGGGAGCTAGGGGAGAGCAGTACTTC	CAWSFGQGARGEQYF	NA	15	TRBD1	TRBV30	TRBJ2-7
TGTGCCAGCTCACGCGGACAGGGGTTAGCTTTCTTT	CASSRGQGLAFF	once	12	TRBD1	TRBV18	TRBJ1-1
TGTGCTAGTGCCGGGACGCGAGCCGGGGAGCTGTTTTTT	CASAGTRAGELFF	NA	13	NA	TRBV12-5	TRBJ2-2
TGTGCCAGCAGCCACCTTAACTCCTACGAGCAGTACTTC	CASSHLNSYEQYF	few	13	NA	TRBV7-8	TRBJ2-7
TGCGCCAGCAGCCCGAGGGGGAACTCTGGGGCCAACGTCCTGACTTTC	CASSPRGNSGANVLTF	once	16	NA	TRBV5-1	TRBJ2-6
TGTGCCAGCAGCCCTCAGGACAGGGGGCACAACGATGAGCAGTTCTTC	CASSPQDRGHNDEQFF	NA	16	TRBD1	TRBV7-9	TRBJ2-1
TGTGCCAGTAGTATGGCGGGGATTAACACCGGGGAGCTGTTTTTT	CASSMAGINTGELFF	NA	15	NA	TRBV19	TRBJ2-2
TGCGCCAGCAGTGCCGGGGGCCGACCTCCCTACGAGCAGTACTTC	CASSAGGRPPYEQYF	NA	15	NA	TRBV10-1	TRBJ2-7
TGCAGCGTTGTTGGGACTAGCGGGCCGACCTACGAGCAGTACTTC	CSVVGTSGPTYEQYF	NA	15	TRBD2	TRBV29-1	TRBJ2-7
TGTGCCACCAGCAGAGATTACGGGAACGAGCAGTACTTC	CATSRDYGNEQYF	NA	13	NA	TRBV15	TRBJ2-7
TGCGCCAGCAGCTTGGGAGGGACTAGCTCGGGTATCTACGAGCAGTACTTC	CASSLGGTSSGIYEQYF	NA	17	TRBD2	TRBV5-1	TRBJ2-7
TGTGCCAGTAGTCCGAGGACTAGCGGGACTGGGTACGAGCAGTACTTC	CASSPRTSGTGYEQYF	NA	16	TRBD2	TRBV19	TRBJ2-7
TGTGCCAGTAGTATGGGGACAGGGGGCACAGATACGCAGTATTTT	CASSMGTGGTDTQYF	NA	15	TRBD1	TRBV19	TRBJ2-3
TGTGCCAGCAGCATCCCCGGGCAGGGTGACGAGCAGTACTTC	CASSIPGQGDEQYF	once	14	NA	TRBV13	TRBJ2-7
TGTGCCAGCAGCTTGGAGGTGGGTCCCTACGAGCAGTACTTC	CASSLEVGPYEQYF	NA	14	NA	TRBV5-4	TRBJ2-7
TGTGCCAGCAGCTTACAGTGGACTGAGACCCAGTACTTC	CASSLQWTETQYF	NA	13	NA	TRBV5-5	TRBJ2-5
TGTGCCAGCCAGAGGACTAGCGGAGCCAATGAGCAGTTCTTC	CASQRTSGANEQFF	NA	14	TRBD2	TRBV6-4	TRBJ2-1
TGTGCCAGCAGCTCGGACAGGGGGGTGAGGGCTGAAGCTTTCTTT	CASSSDRGVRAEAFF	once	15	TRBD1	TRBV7-8	TRBJ1-1
TGTGCCAGCAGTGAGGGACAGGGGGAGGCCATTCAGTACTTC	CASSEGQGEAIQYF	few	14	TRBD1	TRBV2	TRBJ2-4
TGTGCCAGCAGCCCCGTCCCAGCGGGAGGGGCTGAGCAGTTCTTC	CASSPVPAGGAEQFF	few	15	TRBD2	TRBV9	TRBJ2-1
TGTGCCAGCAGCTTATTCGGAGATACGCAGTATTTT	CASSLFGDTQYF	few	12	NA	TRBV7-8	TRBJ2-3
TGTGCCAGCAGCTTAGGTAGCGGGAGCTACAGATCCTACGAGCAGTACTTC	CASSLGSGSYRSYEQYF	NA	17	TRBD2	TRBV7-9	TRBJ2-7
TGCAGCGTTGAAAAGAGGGGAAATACGCAGTATTTT	CSVEKRGNTQYF	NA	12	NA	TRBV29-1	TRBJ2-3
TGTGCCAGCAGTGAAGGGGGGGGAGAAGAGACCCAGTACTTC	CASSEGGGEETQYF	NA	14	TRBD2	TRBV25-1	TRBJ2-5
TGCGCCAGCAGCCATTTGGAATCAGCGGGATACGAAAAACTGTTTTTT	CASSHLESAGYEKLFF	NA	16	NA	TRBV4-1	TRBJ1-4